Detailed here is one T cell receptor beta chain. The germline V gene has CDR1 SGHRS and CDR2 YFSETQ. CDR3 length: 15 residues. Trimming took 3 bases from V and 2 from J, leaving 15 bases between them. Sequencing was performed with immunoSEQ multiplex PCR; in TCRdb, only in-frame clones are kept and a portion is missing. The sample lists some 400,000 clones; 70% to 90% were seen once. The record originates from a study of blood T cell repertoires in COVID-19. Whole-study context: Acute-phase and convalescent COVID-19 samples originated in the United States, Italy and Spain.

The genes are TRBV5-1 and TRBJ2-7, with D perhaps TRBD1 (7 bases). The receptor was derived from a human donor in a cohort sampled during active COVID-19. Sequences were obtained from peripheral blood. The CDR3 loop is CASSWGDRIPYEQYF. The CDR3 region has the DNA TGCGCCAGCAGCTGGGGGGACAGAATACCCTACGAGCAGTACTTC.